This T cell receptor beta chain comes out of a study of CD8 T cells in ankylosing spondylitis. Whole-study results and caveats: Significant enrichment of disease-linked clones was reportedly seen in matched ankylosing spondylitis synovial fluid. Seven to nine highly homologous variants formed a TCR beta motif that appeared characteristic of ankylosing spondylitis blood.

Looked up from germline, CDR1 is MDHEN and CDR2 is SYDVKM. The J segment lost 4 bases and the V segment lost 5 bases, leaving 12 bases of the junction unmatched. This CDR3 is built from 16 residues. TCRdb used MiXCR to reprocess the 5' RACE reads, holding one entry per CDR3 protein. The sample lists some 330,000 distinct CDR3 sequences, less than 9.5% seen once, with roughly 15% in the top ten. As concerns this clonotype: Its antigen is unidentified.

Sequenced material: blood, either unsorted or a sorted T cell fraction (not recorded which). This receptor was obtained from a male donor with ankylosing spondylitis. V is TRBV28 and J is TRBJ2-3; 7 positions agree with TRBD1. The CDR3 DNA reads TGTGCCAGCAGTGACCCCCGACAGGGTGGTGCAGATACGCAGTATTTT. Protein sequence: CASSDPRQGGADTQYF.